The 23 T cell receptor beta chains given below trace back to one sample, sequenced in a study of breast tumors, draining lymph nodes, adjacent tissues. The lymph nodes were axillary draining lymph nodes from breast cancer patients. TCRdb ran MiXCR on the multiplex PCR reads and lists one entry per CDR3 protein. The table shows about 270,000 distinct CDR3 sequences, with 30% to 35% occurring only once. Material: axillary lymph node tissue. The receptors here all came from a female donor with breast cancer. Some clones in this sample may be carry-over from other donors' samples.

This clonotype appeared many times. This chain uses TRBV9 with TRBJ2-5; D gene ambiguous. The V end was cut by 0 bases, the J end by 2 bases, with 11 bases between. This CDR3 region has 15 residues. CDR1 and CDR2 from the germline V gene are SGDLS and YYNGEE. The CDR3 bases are TGTGCCAGCAGCGTAGCTGAGTTGAGGCAAGAGACCCAGTACTTC. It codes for CASSVAELRQETQYF.

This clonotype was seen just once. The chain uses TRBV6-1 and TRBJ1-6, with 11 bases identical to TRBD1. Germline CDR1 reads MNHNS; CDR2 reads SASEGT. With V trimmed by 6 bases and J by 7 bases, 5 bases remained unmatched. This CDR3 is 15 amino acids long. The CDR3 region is CASRDRGRVNSPLHF. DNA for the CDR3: TGTGCCAGCAGGGACAGGGGGCGCGTGAATTCACCCCTCCACTTT.

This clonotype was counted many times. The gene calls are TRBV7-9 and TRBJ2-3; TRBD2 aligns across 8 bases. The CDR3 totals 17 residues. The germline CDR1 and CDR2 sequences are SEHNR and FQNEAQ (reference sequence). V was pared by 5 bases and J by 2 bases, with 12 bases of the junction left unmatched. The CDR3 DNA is TGTGCCAGCAGCCGCCCCCCTATTAGCGGGGTCACAGATACGCAGTATTTT. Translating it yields CASSRPPISGVTDTQYF. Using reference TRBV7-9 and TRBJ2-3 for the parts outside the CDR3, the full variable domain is DTGVSQNPRHKITKRGQNVTFRCDPISEHNRLYWYRQTLGQGPEFLTYFQNEAQLEKSRLLSDRFSAERPKGSFSTLEIQRTEQGDSAMYLCASSRPPISGVTDTQYFGPGTRLTVL.

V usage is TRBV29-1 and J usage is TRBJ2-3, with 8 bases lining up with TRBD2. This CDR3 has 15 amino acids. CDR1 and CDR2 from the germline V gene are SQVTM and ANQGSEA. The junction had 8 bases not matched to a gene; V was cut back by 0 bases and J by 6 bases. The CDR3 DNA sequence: TGCAGCGTTGAAGATCGGCGACTAGCGTCCGATACGCAGTATTTT. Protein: CSVEDRRLASDTQYF.

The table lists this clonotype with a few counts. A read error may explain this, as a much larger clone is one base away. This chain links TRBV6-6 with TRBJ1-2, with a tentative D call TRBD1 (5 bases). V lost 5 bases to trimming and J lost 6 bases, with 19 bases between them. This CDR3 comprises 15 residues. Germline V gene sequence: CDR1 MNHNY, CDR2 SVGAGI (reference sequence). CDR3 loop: CASSRRDRGPNGYTF. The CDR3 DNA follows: TGTGCCAGCAGTCGCCGGGACCGGGGCCCAAATGGCTACACCTTC.

This CDR3 is CASSATGLEGYTF. The CDR3 DNA reads as TGTGCCAGCTCAGCAACAGGGTTGGAGGGCTACACCTTC. The rearrangement links TRBV18 to TRBJ1-2; tentative D call: TRBD1 (6 bases). The CDR3 loop spans 13 amino acids. V lost 5 bases, J lost 8 bases, and 15 bases lay in between. The V gene's germline CDR1 is KGHSH and CDR2 LQKENI.

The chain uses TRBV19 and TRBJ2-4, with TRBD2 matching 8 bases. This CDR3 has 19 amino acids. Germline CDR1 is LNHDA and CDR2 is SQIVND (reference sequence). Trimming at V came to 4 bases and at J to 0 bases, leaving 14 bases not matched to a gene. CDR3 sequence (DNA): TGTGCCAGTAGTAAGACTAGCGCCCGGGTCGATCTAGCCAAAAACATTCAGTACTTC. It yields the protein CASSKTSARVDLAKNIQYF.

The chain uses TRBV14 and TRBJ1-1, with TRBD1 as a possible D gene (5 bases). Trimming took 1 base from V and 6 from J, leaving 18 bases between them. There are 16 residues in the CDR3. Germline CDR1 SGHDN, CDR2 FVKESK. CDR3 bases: TGTGCCAGCAGCCAAGGGGACGGCGCCATTAACGCTGAAGCTTTCTTT. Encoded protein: CASSQGDGAINAEAFF.

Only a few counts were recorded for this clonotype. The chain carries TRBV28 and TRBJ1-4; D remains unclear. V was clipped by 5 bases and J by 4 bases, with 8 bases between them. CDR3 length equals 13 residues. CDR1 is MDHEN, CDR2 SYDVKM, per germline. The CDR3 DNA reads TGTGCCAGCAGTCCGGTACTTAATGAAAAACTGTTTTTT. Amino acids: CASSPVLNEKLFF.

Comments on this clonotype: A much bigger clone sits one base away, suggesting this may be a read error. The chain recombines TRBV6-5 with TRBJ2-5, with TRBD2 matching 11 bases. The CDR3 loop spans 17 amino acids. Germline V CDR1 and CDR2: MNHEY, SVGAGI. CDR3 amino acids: CASSPQGLAVQQVTQYF. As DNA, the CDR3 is TGTGCCAGCAGTCCCCAGGGACTAGCGGTACAACAAGTGACCCAGTACTTC.

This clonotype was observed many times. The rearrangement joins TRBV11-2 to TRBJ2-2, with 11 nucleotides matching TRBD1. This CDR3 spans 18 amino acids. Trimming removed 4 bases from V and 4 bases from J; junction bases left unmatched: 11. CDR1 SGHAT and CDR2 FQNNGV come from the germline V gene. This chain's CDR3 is CASSYRTGGPGGTGELFF. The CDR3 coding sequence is TGTGCCAGCAGCTATCGGACAGGGGGCCCGGGAGGCACCGGGGAGCTGTTTTTT.

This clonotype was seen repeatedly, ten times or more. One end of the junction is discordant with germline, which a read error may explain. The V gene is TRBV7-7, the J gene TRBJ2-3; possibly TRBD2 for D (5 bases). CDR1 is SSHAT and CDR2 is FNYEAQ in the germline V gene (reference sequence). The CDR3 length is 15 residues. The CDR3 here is CASSSGLARTDTQYF. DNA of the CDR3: TGTGCTAGCAGCTCGGGTCTAGCTCGCACAGATACGCAGTATTTT.

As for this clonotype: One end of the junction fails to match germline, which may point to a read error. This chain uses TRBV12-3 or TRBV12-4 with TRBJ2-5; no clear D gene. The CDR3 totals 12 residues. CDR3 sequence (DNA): TGTGCCAGCAGTTTCTCCCAAGAGGCCCAGTACTTC. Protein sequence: CASSFSQEAQYF.

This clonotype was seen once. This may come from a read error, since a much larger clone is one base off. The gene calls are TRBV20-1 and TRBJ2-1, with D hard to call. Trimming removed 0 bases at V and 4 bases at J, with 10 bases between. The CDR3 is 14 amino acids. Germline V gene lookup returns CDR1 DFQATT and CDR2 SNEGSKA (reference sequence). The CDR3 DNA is TGCAGTGCTAGAGAGGCTGGCAGATACAATGAGCAGTTCTTC. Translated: CSAREAGRYNEQFF.

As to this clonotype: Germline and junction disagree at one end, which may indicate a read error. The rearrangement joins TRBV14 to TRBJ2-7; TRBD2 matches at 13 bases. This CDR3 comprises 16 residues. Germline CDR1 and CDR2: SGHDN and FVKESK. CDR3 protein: CASSPRLAGGSYGQHF. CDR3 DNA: TGTGCCAGCAGCCCAAGACTAGCGGGAGGCTCCTACGGGCAGCACTTC.

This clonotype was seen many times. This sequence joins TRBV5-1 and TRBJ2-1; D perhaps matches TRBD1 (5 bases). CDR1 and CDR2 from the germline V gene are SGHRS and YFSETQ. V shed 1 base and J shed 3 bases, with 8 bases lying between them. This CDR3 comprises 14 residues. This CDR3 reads CASSLPDSYNEQFF. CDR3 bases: TGCGCCAGCAGCTTGCCCGACAGCTACAATGAGCAGTTCTTC.

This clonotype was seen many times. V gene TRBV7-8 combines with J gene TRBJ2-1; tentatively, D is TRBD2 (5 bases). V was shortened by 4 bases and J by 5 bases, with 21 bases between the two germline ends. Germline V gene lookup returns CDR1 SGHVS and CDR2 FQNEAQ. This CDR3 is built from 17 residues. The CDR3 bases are TGTGCCAGCAGCTACGGGGTTCGCCGCACCCACAACAATGAGCAGTTCTTC. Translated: CASSYGVRRTHNNEQFF. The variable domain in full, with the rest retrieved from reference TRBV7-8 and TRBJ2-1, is GAGVSQSPRYKVAKRGQDVALRCDPISGHVSLFWYQQALGQGPEFLTYFQNEAQLDKSGLPSDRFFAERPEGSVSTLKIQRTQQEDSAVYLCASSYGVRRTHNNEQFFGPGTRLTVL.

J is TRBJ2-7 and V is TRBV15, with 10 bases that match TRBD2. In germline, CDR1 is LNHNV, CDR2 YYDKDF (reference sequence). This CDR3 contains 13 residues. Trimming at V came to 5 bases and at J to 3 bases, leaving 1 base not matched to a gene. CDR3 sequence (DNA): TGTGCCACCAGCGAGCGGGAGGGCTACGAGCAGTACTTC. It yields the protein CATSEREGYEQYF.

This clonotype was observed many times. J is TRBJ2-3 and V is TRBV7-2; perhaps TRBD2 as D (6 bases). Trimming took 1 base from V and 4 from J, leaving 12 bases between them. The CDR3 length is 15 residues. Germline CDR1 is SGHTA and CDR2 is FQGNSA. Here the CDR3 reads CASSLVSGSPDTQYF. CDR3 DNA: TGTGCCAGCAGCTTAGTCTCCGGGAGCCCAGATACGCAGTATTTT.

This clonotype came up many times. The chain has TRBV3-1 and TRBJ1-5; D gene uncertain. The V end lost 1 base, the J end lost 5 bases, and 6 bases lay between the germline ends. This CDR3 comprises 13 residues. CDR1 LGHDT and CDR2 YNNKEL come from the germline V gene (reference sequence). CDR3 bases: TGTGCCAGCAGCCAAGTCATGGATCAGCCCCAGCATTTT. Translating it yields CASSQVMDQPQHF.

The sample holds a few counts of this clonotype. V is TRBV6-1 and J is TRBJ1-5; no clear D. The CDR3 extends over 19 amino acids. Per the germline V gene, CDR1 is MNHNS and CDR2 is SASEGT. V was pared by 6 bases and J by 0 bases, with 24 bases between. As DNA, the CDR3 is TGTGCCAGCAGCCTACGAGACGACGGCACCTTTAATAGCAATCAGCCCCAGCATTTT. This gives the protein CASSLRDDGTFNSNQPQHF.

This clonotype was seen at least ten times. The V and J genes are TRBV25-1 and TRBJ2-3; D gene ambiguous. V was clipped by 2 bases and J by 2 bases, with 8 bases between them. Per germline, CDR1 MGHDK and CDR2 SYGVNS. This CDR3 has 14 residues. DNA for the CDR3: TGTGCCAGCAGTGAAGAAGCCTACACAGATACGCAGTATTTT. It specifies CASSEEAYTDTQYF. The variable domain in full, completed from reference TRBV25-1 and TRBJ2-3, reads EADIYQTPRYLVIGTGKKITLECSQTMGHDKMYWYQQDPGMELHLIHYSYGVNSTEKGDLSSESTVSRIRTEHFPLTLESARPSHTSQYLCASSEEAYTDTQYFGPGTRLTVL.

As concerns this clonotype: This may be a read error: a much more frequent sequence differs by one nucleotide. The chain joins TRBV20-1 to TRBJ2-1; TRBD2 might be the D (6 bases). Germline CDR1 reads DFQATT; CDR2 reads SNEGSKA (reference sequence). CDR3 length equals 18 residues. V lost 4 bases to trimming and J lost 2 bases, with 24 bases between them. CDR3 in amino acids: CSAKGLARAFRTYNEQFF. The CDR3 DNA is TGCAGTGCTAAGGGTCTAGCGAGAGCATTTAGGACCTACAATGAGCAGTTCTTC.